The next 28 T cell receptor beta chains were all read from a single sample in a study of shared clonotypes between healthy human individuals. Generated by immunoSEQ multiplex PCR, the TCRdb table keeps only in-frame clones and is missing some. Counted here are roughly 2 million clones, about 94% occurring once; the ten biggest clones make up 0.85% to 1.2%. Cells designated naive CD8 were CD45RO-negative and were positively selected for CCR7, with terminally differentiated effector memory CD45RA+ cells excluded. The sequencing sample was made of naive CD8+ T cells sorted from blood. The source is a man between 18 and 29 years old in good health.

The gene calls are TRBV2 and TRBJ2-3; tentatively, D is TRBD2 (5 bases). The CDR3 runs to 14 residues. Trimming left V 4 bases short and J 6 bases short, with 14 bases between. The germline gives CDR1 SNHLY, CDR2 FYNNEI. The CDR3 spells CASSALGSGDTQYF. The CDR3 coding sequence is TGTGCCAGCAGTGCGCTGGGTTCGGGGGATACGCAGTATTTT.

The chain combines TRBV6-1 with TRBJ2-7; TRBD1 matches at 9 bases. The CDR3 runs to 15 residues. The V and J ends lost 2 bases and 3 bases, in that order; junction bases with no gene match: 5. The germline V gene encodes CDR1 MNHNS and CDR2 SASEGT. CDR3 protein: CASSERGTGIYEQYF. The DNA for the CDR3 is TGTGCCAGCAGTGAACGTGGGACAGGGATCTACGAGCAGTACTTC.

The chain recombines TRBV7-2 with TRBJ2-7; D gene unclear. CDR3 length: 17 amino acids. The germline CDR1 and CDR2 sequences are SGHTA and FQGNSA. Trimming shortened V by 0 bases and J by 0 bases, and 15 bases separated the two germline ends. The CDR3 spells CASSLAHTGYSSYEQYF. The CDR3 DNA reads TGTGCCAGCAGCTTAGCTCACACTGGCTACAGCTCCTACGAGCAGTACTTC.

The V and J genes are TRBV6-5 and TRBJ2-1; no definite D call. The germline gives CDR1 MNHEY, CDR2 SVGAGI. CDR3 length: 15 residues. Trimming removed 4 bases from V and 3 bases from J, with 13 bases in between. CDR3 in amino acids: CASSSTTFLYNEQFF. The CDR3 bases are TGTGCCAGCAGTTCCACTACCTTCCTCTACAATGAGCAGTTCTTC.

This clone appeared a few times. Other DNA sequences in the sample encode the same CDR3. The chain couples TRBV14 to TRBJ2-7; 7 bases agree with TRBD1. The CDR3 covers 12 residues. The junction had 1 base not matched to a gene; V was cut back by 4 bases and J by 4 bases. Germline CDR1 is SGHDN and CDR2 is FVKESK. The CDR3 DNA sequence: TGTGCCAGCAGCCCACAGGGGTACGAGCAGTACTTC. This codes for CASSPQGYEQYF.

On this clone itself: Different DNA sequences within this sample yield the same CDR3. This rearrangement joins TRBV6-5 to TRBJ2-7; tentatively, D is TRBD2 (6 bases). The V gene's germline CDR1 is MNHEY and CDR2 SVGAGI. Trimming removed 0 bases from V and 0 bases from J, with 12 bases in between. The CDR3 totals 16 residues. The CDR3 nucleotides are TGTGCCAGCAGTTACTCTACGGGAGAGAGCTCCTACGAGCAGTACTTC. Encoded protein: CASSYSTGESSYEQYF.

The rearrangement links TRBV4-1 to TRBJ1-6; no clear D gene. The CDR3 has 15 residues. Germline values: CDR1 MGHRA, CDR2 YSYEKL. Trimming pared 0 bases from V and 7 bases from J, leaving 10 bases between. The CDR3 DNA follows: TGCGCCAGCAGCCAAGATCCGGGCGTCAATTCACCCCTCCACTTT. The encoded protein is CASSQDPGVNSPLHF.

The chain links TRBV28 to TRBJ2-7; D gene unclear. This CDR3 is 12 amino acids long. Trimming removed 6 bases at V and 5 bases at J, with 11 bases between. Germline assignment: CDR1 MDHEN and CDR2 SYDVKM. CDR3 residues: CASSLLPHEQYF. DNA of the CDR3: TGTGCCAGCAGCCTCCTCCCCCACGAGCAGTACTTC.

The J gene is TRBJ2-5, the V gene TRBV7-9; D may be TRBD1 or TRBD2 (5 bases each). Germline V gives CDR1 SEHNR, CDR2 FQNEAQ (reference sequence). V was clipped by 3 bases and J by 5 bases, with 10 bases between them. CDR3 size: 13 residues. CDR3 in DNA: TGTGCCAGCAGCTTTGAGGGGCTCGAGACCCAGTACTTC. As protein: CASSFEGLETQYF.

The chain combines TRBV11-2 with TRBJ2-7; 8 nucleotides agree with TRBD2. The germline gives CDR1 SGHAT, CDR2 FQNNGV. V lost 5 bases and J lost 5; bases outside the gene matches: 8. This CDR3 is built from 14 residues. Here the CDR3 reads CASSPRGSGDEQYF. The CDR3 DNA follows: TGTGCCAGCAGCCCCCGGGGTAGCGGGGACGAGCAGTACTTC. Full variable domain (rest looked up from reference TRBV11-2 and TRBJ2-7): EAGVAQSPRYKIIEKRQSVAFWCNPISGHATLYWYQQILGQGPKLLIQFQNNGVVDDSQLPKDRFSAERLKGVDSTLKIQPAKLEDSAVYLCASSPRGSGDEQYFGPGTRLTVT.

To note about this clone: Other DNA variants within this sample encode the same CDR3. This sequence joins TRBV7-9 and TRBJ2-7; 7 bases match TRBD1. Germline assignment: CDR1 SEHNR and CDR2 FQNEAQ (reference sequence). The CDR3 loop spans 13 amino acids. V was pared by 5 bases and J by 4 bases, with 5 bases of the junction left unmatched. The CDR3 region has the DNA TGTGCCAGCAGCCTGACAGGGTTTTACGAGCAGTACTTC. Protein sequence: CASSLTGFYEQYF. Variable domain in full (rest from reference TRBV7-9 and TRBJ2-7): DTGVSQNPRHKITKRGQNVTFRCDPISEHNRLYWYRQTLGQGPEFLTYFQNEAQLEKSRLLSDRFSAERPKGSFSTLEIQRTEQGDSAMYLCASSLTGFYEQYFGPGTRLTVT.

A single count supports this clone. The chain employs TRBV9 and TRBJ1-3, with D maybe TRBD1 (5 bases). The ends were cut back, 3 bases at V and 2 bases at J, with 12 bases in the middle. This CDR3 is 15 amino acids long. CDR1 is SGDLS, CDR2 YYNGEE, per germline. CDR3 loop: CASSGFKGTGNTIYF. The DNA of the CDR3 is TGTGCCAGCAGCGGTTTCAAGGGGACTGGAAACACCATATATTTT.

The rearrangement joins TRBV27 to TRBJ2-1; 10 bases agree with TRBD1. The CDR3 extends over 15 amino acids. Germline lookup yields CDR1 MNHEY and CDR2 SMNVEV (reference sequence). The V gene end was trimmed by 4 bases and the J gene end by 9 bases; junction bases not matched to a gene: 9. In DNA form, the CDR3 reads TGTGCCAGCAGTTCCCGACAGGGGGCTAGGGGTGAGCAGTTCTTC. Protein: CASSSRQGARGEQFF.

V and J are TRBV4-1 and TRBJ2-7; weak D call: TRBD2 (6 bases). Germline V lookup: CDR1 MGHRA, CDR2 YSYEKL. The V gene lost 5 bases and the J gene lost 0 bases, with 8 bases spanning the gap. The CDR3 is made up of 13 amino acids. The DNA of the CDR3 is TGCGCCAGCAGCGGACTACTCTCCTACGAGCAGTACTTC. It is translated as CASSGLLSYEQYF.

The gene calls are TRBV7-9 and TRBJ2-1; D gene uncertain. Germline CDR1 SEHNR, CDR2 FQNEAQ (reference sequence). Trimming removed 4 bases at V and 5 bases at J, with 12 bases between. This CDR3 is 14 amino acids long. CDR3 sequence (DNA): TGTGCCAGCAGCTCTTTCGTGGGGAACAATGAGCAGTTCTTC. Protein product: CASSSFVGNNEQFF.

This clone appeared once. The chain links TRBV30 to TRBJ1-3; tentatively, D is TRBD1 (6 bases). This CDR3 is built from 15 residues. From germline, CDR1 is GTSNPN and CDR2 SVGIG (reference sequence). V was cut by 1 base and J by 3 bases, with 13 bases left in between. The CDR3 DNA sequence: TGTGCCTGGAGTGCCGGGGGGGGGCTTGGAAACACCATATATTTT. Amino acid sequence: CAWSAGGGLGNTIYF.

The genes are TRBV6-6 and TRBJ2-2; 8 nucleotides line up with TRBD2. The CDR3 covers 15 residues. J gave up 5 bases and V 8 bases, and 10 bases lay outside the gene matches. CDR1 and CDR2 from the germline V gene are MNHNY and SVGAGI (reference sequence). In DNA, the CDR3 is TGTGCCAGCCAAAAAGGAGCGGGAGCTACCGGGGAGCTGTTTTTT. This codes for CASQKGAGATGELFF.

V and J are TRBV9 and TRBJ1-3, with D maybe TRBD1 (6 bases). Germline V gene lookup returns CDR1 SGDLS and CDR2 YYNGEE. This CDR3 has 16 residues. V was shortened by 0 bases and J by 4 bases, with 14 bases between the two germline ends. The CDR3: CASSVVWGAEGNTIYF. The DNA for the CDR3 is TGTGCCAGCAGCGTAGTTTGGGGGGCAGAGGGAAACACCATATATTTT.

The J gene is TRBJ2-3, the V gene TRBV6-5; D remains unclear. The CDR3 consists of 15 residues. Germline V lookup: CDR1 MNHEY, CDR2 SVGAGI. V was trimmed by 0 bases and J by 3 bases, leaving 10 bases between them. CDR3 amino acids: CASSYSRGRTDTQYF. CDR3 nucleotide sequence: TGTGCCAGCAGTTACTCCCGCGGTAGGACAGATACGCAGTATTTT.

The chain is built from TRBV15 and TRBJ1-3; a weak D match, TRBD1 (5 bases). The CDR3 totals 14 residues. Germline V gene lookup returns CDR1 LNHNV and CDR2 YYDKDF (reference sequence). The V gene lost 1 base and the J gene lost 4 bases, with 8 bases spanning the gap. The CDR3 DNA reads TGTGCCACCAGCAGAGCGTCAGGGGGAAACACCATATATTTT. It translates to CATSRASGGNTIYF.

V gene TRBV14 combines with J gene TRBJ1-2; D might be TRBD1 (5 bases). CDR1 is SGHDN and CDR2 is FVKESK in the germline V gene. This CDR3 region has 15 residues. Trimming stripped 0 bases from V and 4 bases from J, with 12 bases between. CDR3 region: CASSQDGGASYGYTF. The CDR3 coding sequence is TGTGCCAGCAGCCAAGATGGCGGGGCGAGCTATGGCTACACCTTC. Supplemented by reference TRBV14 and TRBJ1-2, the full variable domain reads EAGVTQFPSHSVIEKGQTVTLRCDPISGHDNLYWYRRVMGKEIKFLLHFVKESKQDESGMPNNRFLAERTGGTYSTLKVQPAELEDSGVYFCASSQDGGASYGYTFGSGTRLTVV.

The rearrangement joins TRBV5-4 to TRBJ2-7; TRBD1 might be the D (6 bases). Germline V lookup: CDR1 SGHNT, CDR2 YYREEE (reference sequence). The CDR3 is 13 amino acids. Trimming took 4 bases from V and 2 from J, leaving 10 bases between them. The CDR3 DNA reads TGTGCCAGCAGCGAGGACAGAACCTACGAGCAGTACTTC. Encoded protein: CASSEDRTYEQYF. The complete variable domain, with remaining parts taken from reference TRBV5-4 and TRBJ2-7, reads ETGVTQSPTHLIKTRGQQVTLRCSSQSGHNTVSWYQQALGQGPQFIFQYYREEENGRGNFPPRFSGLQFPNYSSELNVNALELDDSALYLCASSEDRTYEQYFGPGTRLTVT.

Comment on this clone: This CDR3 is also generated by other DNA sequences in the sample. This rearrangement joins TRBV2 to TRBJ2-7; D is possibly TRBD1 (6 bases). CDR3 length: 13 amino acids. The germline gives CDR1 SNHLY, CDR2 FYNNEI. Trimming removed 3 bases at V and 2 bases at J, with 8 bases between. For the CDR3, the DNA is TGTGCCAGCAGTGAGACAGGAGCCTACGAGCAGTACTTC. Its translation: CASSETGAYEQYF.

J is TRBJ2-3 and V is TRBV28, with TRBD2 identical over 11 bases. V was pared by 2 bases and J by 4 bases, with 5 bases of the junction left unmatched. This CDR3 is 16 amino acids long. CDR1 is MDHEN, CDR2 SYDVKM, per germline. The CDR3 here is CASSLSLTSGADTQYF. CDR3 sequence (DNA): TGTGCCAGCAGTTTAAGTCTGACTAGCGGGGCAGATACGCAGTATTTT. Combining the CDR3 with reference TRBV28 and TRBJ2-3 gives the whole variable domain DVKVTQSSRYLVKRTGEKVFLECVQDMDHENMFWYRQDPGLGLRLIYFSYDVKMKEKGDIPEGYSVSREKKERFSLILESASTNQTSMYLCASSLSLTSGADTQYFGPGTRLTVL.

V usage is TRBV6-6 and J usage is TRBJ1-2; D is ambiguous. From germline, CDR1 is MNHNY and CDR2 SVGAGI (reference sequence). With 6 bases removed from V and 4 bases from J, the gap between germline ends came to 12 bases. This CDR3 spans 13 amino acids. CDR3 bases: TGTGCCAGCAGCGAAACAGTAGGCTATGGCTACACCTTC. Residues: CASSETVGYGYTF.

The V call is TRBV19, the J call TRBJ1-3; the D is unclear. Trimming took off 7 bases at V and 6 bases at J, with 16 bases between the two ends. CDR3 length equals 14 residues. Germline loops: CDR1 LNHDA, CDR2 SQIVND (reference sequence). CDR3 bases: TGTGCCAGTATCCGGGGTGATGTACCAAACACCATATATTTT. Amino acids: CASIRGDVPNTIYF.

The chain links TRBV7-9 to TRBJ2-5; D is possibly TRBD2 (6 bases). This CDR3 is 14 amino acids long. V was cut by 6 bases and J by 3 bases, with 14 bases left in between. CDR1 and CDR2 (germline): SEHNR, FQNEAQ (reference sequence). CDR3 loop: CASSPGSLKETQYF. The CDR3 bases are TGTGCCAGCAGTCCCGGGAGTCTTAAAGAGACCCAGTACTTC.

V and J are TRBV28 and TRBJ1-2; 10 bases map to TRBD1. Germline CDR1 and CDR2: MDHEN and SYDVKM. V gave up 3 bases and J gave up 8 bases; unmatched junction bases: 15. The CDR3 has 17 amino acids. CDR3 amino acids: CASSFWVEGQGVEGYTF. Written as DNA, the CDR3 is TGTGCCAGCAGTTTCTGGGTCGAAGGACAGGGGGTTGAAGGCTACACCTTC.